The present T cell receptor (beta chain) was sequenced within a study of CD8 T cells in ankylosing spondylitis. The CDR3 extends over 17 amino acids. CDR1 is ENHRY and CDR2 is SYGVKD in the germline V gene. With 0 bases clipped from V and 6 bases from J, the junction kept 13 bases outside the gene matches. MiXCR was run by TCRdb on the 5' RACE reads, yielding one entry per CDR3 protein. Here the sample spans about 90,000 distinct CDR3 sequences, about 27% being singletons. The sample holds a few counts of this clonotype. The gene calls are TRBV10-3 and TRBJ1-1; the match to TRBD1 covers 7 bases. Sequenced input: blood, either unsorted or a sorted T cell fraction (not recorded which). This TCR was sampled from a male donor with ankylosing spondylitis or in good health (not recorded which). The CDR3 reads CAISESGWVQGVSEAFF. Written as DNA, the CDR3 is TGTGCCATCAGTGAGTCTGGATGGGTTCAGGGGGTGTCTGAAGCTTTCTTT.